The 3 T cell receptor beta chains presented below share a single source sample, sequenced in a study of identical twins' blood T cells. TCRdb reprocessed the 5' RACE reads with MiXCR, giving one entry per CDR3 protein. The profile shows roughly 340,000 distinct CDR3 sequences, 28% of them singletons. Sequencing was done on a sample of PBMCs. Source of these receptors: a woman aged 18 to 50 in good health.

The rearrangement links TRBV25-1 to TRBJ2-3; the D gene could be TRBD1 or TRBD2 (5 bases each). The V gene lost 3 bases and the J gene lost 4 bases, with 11 bases spanning the gap. The CDR3 runs to 14 residues. The germline V gene has CDR1 MGHDK and CDR2 SYGVNS. CDR3 bases: TGTGCCAGCAGTGAGTCGGGGCGCGCAGATACGCAGTATTTT. Encoded protein: CASSESGRADTQYF. Filled out from reference TRBV25-1 and TRBJ2-3, the complete variable domain reads EADIYQTPRYLVIGTGKKITLECSQTMGHDKMYWYQQDPGMELHLIHYSYGVNSTEKGDLSSESTVSRIRTEHFPLTLESARPSHTSQYLCASSESGRADTQYFGPGTRLTVL.

This clonotype was seen only a few times. The chain employs TRBV2 and TRBJ2-3, with TRBD2 identical over 12 bases. With 3 bases clipped from V and 0 bases from J, the junction kept 7 bases outside the gene matches. The germline CDR1 and CDR2 sequences are SNHLY and FYNNEI. This CDR3 is 18 amino acids long. The CDR3 nucleotides read TGTGCCAGCAGTGATCTTACTAGCGGGAGGACTAGCACAGATACGCAGTATTTT. It translates to CASSDLTSGRTSTDTQYF.

The chain uses TRBV29-1 and TRBJ1-1, with 7 bases identical to TRBD1. The CDR3 loop spans 13 amino acids. Germline-derived CDR1 and CDR2 are SQVTM and ANQGSEA. The junction had 8 bases not matched to a gene; V was cut back by 4 bases and J by 6 bases. The CDR3 is CSVAPGQLSEAFF. CDR3 DNA: TGCAGCGTTGCGCCGGGACAGTTGTCTGAAGCTTTCTTT. The complete variable domain, with remaining parts taken from reference TRBV29-1 and TRBJ1-1, reads SAVISQKPSRDICQRGTSLTIQCQVDSQVTMMFWYRQQPGQSLTLIATANQGSEATYESGFVIDKFPISRPNLTFSTLTVSNMSPEDSSIYLCSVAPGQLSEAFFGQGTRLTVV.